The 11 T cell receptor beta chains below were found in one sample sequenced in a study of glioma-infiltrating T cells after dendritic cell vaccination. Noted time point: after dendritic cell vaccination, including at tumor progression/relapse. The assay was immunoSEQ multiplex PCR, and TCRdb's table has in-frame clones only and misses some. The data hold approximately 91,000 clones, with roughly 77% observed a single time. The input for sequencing was blood, taken after dendritic cell vaccination. These receptor sequences come from a human donor with glioblastoma.

The chain joins TRBV2 to TRBJ2-1; D gene uncertain. V was clipped by 7 bases and J by 0 bases, with 7 bases between them. Germline V gives CDR1 SNHLY, CDR2 FYNNEI. The CDR3 is 13 residues long. The DNA for the CDR3 is TGTGCCAGCATAAAGAGCTCCTACAATGAGCAGTTCTTC. Amino acid sequence: CASIKSSYNEQFF.

CDR3 residues: CASSPMDTSGGELFF. CDR3 in DNA: TGTGCCAGCTCACCAATGGACACCTCTGGGGGGGAGCTGTTTTTT. The rearrangement uses TRBV18 and TRBJ2-2; tentatively, D is TRBD1 (5 bases). In germline, CDR1 is KGHSH, CDR2 LQKENI. Trimming took 2 bases from V and 8 from J, leaving 15 bases between them. The CDR3 sequence is 15 residues long.

The chain recombines TRBV29-1 with TRBJ1-5; the D is unclear. Germline lookup yields CDR1 SQVTM and CDR2 ANQGSEA. CDR3 length equals 13 residues. V was shortened by 6 bases and J by 5 bases, with 14 bases between the two germline ends. CDR3 nucleotide sequence: TGCAGCGTGGGCCACGGGAGGGATCAGCCCCAGCATTTT. It translates to CSVGHGRDQPQHF.

This chain uses TRBV18 with TRBJ2-3, with 8 bases lining up with TRBD2. The V gene end was trimmed by 1 base and the J gene end by 7 bases; junction bases not matched to a gene: 4. The CDR3 consists of 14 residues. CDR1 is KGHSH and CDR2 is LQKENI in the germline V gene. This chain's CDR3 is CASSPQRELNTQYF. In nucleotides, the CDR3 is TGTGCCAGCTCACCACAGCGGGAGTTGAATACGCAGTATTTT.

The V and J genes are TRBV5-1 and TRBJ2-1; D is perhaps TRBD1 (5 bases). V lost 5 bases, J lost 2 bases, and 11 bases lay in between. The CDR3 is 14 residues long. In germline, CDR1 is SGHRS, CDR2 YFSETQ. CDR3 nucleotides: TGCGCCAGCAGGATGGACACCACCTACAATGAGCAGTTCTTC. Translated: CASRMDTTYNEQFF.

This sequence joins TRBV5-1 and TRBJ1-4; D is unresolved. With 4 bases removed from V and 3 bases from J, the gap between germline ends came to 7 bases. Germline CDR1 and CDR2: SGHRS and YFSETQ. This CDR3 is 13 amino acids long. The CDR3, as DNA: TGCGCCAGCAGCCCTCCCGCTAATGAAAAACTGTTTTTT. Amino acids: CASSPPANEKLFF.

The chain is built from TRBV7-2 and TRBJ2-1; 7 bases align to TRBD1. The germline V gene encodes CDR1 SGHTA and CDR2 FQGNSA. The ends lost 2 bases at V and 6 bases at J; junction bases unmatched: 7. This CDR3 contains 15 residues. The DNA for the CDR3 is TGTGCCAGCAGCTTACGACAGGGCCGGGTCAATGAGCAGTTCTTC. Translating gives CASSLRQGRVNEQFF.

This clone was recorded many times. The chain is built from TRBV6-6 and TRBJ2-7; TRBD1 aligns across 8 bases. CDR1 and CDR2 from the germline V gene are MNHNY and SVGAGI (reference sequence). The CDR3 length is 15 residues. Trimming took 6 bases from V and 4 from J; bases not matched to a gene: 11. DNA of the CDR3: TGTGCCAGCAGAGCAGGGGGCGCCGGGGTTTACGAGCAGTACGTC. It yields the protein CASRAGGAGVYEQYV.

The CDR3 nucleotides are TGTGCCAGCAGTCAGGTTTCGGAAGGAAACACCATATATTTT. Translation: CASSQVSEGNTIYF. This sequence joins TRBV25-1 and TRBJ1-3; no clear D. Trimming left V 5 bases short and J 4 bases short, with 12 bases between. Germline loops: CDR1 MGHDK, CDR2 SYGVNS. This CDR3 contains 14 residues.

The V gene is TRBV5-6, the J gene TRBJ1-1, with D unresolved. The germline CDR1 and CDR2 sequences are SGHDT and YYEEEE. CDR3 size: 13 residues. The V gene lost 4 bases and the J gene lost 0 bases, with 7 bases spanning the gap. The chain's CDR3 is CASSLFLNTEAFF. The CDR3 nucleotides are TGTGCCAGCAGCCTTTTTTTGAACACTGAAGCTTTCTTT.

V and J are TRBV7-2 and TRBJ2-1, with TRBD1 matching over 9 bases. This CDR3 has 15 residues. V shed 2 bases and J 7 bases; nucleotides not matched to a gene: 6. CDR1 and CDR2 (germline): SGHTA, FQGNSA. CDR3 nucleotide sequence: TGTGCCAGCAGCTTAAGTAGGACAGGGGCGAATGAGCAGTTCTTC. Its translation: CASSLSRTGANEQFF.